These 28 T cell receptor beta chains were all obtained from the same sample, sequenced in a study of Graves' ophthalmopathy and Graves' hyperthyroidism. The study amplified TCR beta CDR3 regions using RNA transcripts. RT-PCR in the first round used HTBI primers; a second-round multiplex PCR followed. TCRdb passed the multiplex PCR reads through MiXCR, listing each CDR3 protein once. The sample carries about 590,000 distinct CDR3 sequences, less than 40% recorded once. The specimen was peripheral blood or thyroid tissue (not recorded which). The receptors were sampled from an adult man with Graves' hyperthyroidism.

This clonotype occurred once. This chain uses TRBV10-1 with TRBJ2-7, with 7 positions matching TRBD1. The end of the DNA is better explained by TRBJ2-3, so the J call may be wrong. This CDR3 region has 15 residues. Germline loops: CDR1 WNHNN, CDR2 SYGVQD (reference sequence). The CDR3 protein is CASSESRQGWDTQYF. CDR3 nucleotides: TGCGCCAGCAGTGAGTCAAGACAGGGTTGGGATACGCAGTATTTT.

The V and J genes are TRBV19 and TRBJ2-3, with 11 bases fitting TRBD2. The CDR3 runs 16 residues. Germline-derived CDR1 and CDR2 are LNHDA and SQIVND (reference sequence). With V trimmed by 3 bases and J by 6 bases, 8 bases remained unmatched. The CDR3 DNA sequence: TGTGCCAGTAGTATGGAAACTAGCGGGAGATTGGATACGCAGTATTTT. Translated: CASSMETSGRLDTQYF.

This clonotype has a count of ten or more. The rearrangement links TRBV25-1 to TRBJ2-7; tentatively, D is TRBD1 or TRBD2 (5 bases each). The CDR3 contains 14 residues. The V and J ends lost 6 bases and 2 bases respectively, with 14 bases between them. Germline V gene sequence: CDR1 MGHDK, CDR2 SYGVNS. CDR3 in amino acids: CASRLGTEPYEQYF. CDR3 coding DNA: TGTGCCAGCAGACTCGGGACCGAACCCTACGAGCAGTACTTC.

Note on this clonotype: The conserved phenylalanine or tryptophan is not found at the CDR3 terminus, so this likely reflects a read error. This sequence joins TRBV10-1 and TRBJ1-4; the match to TRBD1 covers 10 bases. This CDR3 is 16 amino acids long. CDR1 WNHNN and CDR2 SYGVQD come from the germline V gene (reference sequence). This CDR3 reads CASRSKPGQGMGKLFL. CDR3 coding DNA: TGTGCCAGCAGATCTAAGCCGGGACAGGGGATGGGGAAACTGTTTCTT.

This clonotype was counted between two and nine times. The CDR3 DNA follows: TGCAGTGCTGGGGGGGGCTTGTCCTACGAGCAGTACTTC. Residues: CSAGGGLSYEQYF. The chain has TRBV20-1 and TRBJ2-7; tentatively, D is TRBD2 (7 bases). Germline loops: CDR1 DFQATT, CDR2 SNEGSKA (reference sequence). Trimming removed 5 bases from V and 1 base from J, with 12 bases in between. The CDR3 has 13 residues.

This clonotype appeared many times. This chain uses TRBV13 with TRBJ2-5; D might be TRBD1 (7 bases). The CDR3 has 17 residues. Trimming removed 4 bases from V and 5 bases from J, with 23 bases in between. CDR1 and CDR2 from the germline V gene are PRHDT and FYEKMQ (reference sequence). CDR3: CASSSNRLGGFRETQYF. The CDR3 DNA sequence: TGTGCCAGCAGCTCCAACAGACTAGGGGGCTTTAGGGAGACCCAGTACTTC. Based on the CDR3 plus reference TRBV13 and TRBJ2-5, the full variable domain is AAGVIQSPRHLIKEKRETATLKCYPIPRHDTVYWYQQGPGQDPQFLISFYEKMQSDKGSIPDRFSAQQFSDYHSELNMSSLELGDSALYFCASSSNRLGGFRETQYFGPGTRLLVL.

On this clonotype itself: The CDR3 end shows no conserved phenylalanine or tryptophan, and so a read error is likely. It is unclear where the CDR3 begins or ends on the DNA, so no DNA is shown, and the CDR3 is as TCRdb lists it. This chain links TRBV7-6 with TRBJ1-2; no check of the table's D call, TRBD1, against the DNA was made. CDR1 and CDR2 (germline): SGHVS, FNYEAQ. The CDR3 sequence runs 8 residues, both termini included. CDR3 protein: CASSEGTA.

As to this clonotype: Compared with germline, one end of the junction differs, possibly owing to a read error. The gene calls are TRBV10-3 and TRBJ2-3; D tentatively fits TRBD1 or TRBD2 (6 bases each). The CDR3 is 15 amino acids. CDR1 is ENHRY, CDR2 SYGVKD, per germline. The CDR3 is CASSLLGGSGDTQYF. The CDR3 bases are TGTGCCAGCAGTTTACTGGGGGGCTCTGGAGATACGCAGTATTTT.

This clonotype was detected only a few times. CDR3: CATSDPRDMSTDTQYF. The DNA of the CDR3 is TGTGCCACCAGTGACCCCCGGGACATGAGCACAGATACGCAGTATTTT. The chain joins TRBV24-1 to TRBJ2-3, with TRBD1 as a possible D gene (6 bases). Germline lookup yields CDR1 KGHDR and CDR2 SFDVKD. CDR3 length: 16 amino acids. Trimming took off 4 bases at V and 0 bases at J, with 13 bases between the two ends.

This clonotype was seen many times. This chain connects TRBV25-1 to TRBJ1-2; D is uncertain. V lost 1 base and J lost 7, with 13 bases in between. CDR1 is MGHDK and CDR2 is SYGVNS in the germline V gene. The CDR3 length is 14 residues. CDR3 loop: CASSEFKGSSGYTF. DNA for the CDR3: TGTGCCAGCAGTGAATTTAAGGGTTCAAGTGGCTACACCTTC.

This clonotype was counted only a few times. The chain carries TRBV2 and TRBJ1-6; D remains ambiguous. Looked up from germline, CDR1 is SNHLY and CDR2 is FYNNEI. Trimming pared 5 bases from V and 7 bases from J, leaving 15 bases between. The CDR3 is made up of 15 amino acids. The CDR3 sequence: CASSFQRGVNSPLHF. CDR3 coding DNA: TGTGCCAGCAGTTTCCAGCGTGGGGTAAATTCACCCCTCCACTTT.

Comment on this clonotype: This may stem from a read error, because a much larger clone lies one nucleotide away. The rearrangement uses TRBV7-2 and TRBJ2-5; TRBD2 might be the D (5 bases). There are 14 residues in the CDR3. Germline values: CDR1 SGHTA, CDR2 FQGNSA. Trimming took off 5 bases at V and 2 bases at J, with 12 bases between the two ends. Here the CDR3 DNA reads TGTGCCAGCAGCCCAATACCGGGGCAAGAGACCCAGTACTTC. Residues: CASSPIPGQETQYF. The full variable domain, rest sourced from reference TRBV7-2 and TRBJ2-5, is GAGVSQSPSNKVTEKGKDVELRCDPISGHTALYWYRQSLGQGLEFLIYFQGNSAPDKSGLPSDRFSAERTGGSVSTLTIQRTQQEDSAVYLCASSPIPGQETQYFGPGTRLLVL.

This sequence joins TRBV15 and TRBJ2-5; 7 nucleotides align to TRBD1. V dropped 1 base and J dropped 1; count of bases not matched to a gene: 3. In germline, CDR1 is LNHNV, CDR2 YYDKDF (reference sequence). CDR3 size: 15 residues. CDR3 region: CATSRGAGGQETQYF. The CDR3 DNA is TGTGCCACCAGCAGAGGGGCAGGGGGCCAAGAGACCCAGTACTTC.

This clonotype was observed at least ten times. The chain is built from TRBV7-9 and TRBJ1-1, with D hard to call. From germline, CDR1 is SEHNR and CDR2 FQNEAQ (reference sequence). The CDR3 contains 16 residues. Trimming pared 5 bases from V and 1 base from J, leaving 17 bases between. The CDR3 reads CASSPYGSGENTEAFF. The CDR3, as DNA: TGTGCCAGCAGCCCCTACGGGTCAGGAGAGAACACTGAAGCTTTCTTT.

This clonotype occurred many times. Here the CDR3 reads CASSQDRVSPLHF. As DNA, the CDR3 is TGTGCCAGCAGCCAGGACAGGGTATCACCCCTCCACTTT. The chain is built from TRBV14 and TRBJ1-6; 8 bases align to TRBD1. After removal of 3 bases from V and 10 bases from J, the junction contained 2 bases not matched to a gene. Germline V gene lookup returns CDR1 SGHDN and CDR2 FVKESK. The CDR3 covers 13 residues.

This clonotype showed up many times. J is TRBJ2-3 and V is TRBV5-1, with a possible D match to TRBD1 (5 bases). CDR1 is SGHRS, CDR2 YFSETQ, per germline. This CDR3 is built from 14 residues. Trimming took 4 bases from V and 2 from J, leaving 11 bases between them. The CDR3 spells CASSKTVNTDTQYF. The CDR3 coding sequence is TGCGCCAGCAGCAAGACAGTGAACACAGATACGCAGTATTTT.

The sample holds many counts of this clonotype. The chain uses TRBV6-5 and TRBJ1-6; weak D call: TRBD1 (6 bases). V shed 6 bases and J shed 9 bases, with 18 bases lying between them. This CDR3 region has 15 residues. Germline V gives CDR1 MNHEY, CDR2 SVGAGI. CDR3 sequence (DNA): TGTGCCAGCAGCCGCATACAGGGTTCACGTTCACCCCTCCACTTT. Translation gives CASSRIQGSRSPLHF.

This clonotype has ten or more counts. V is TRBV6-5 and J is TRBJ2-7, with no clear D. V was pared by 0 bases and J by 2 bases, with 8 bases between. CDR1 is MNHEY, CDR2 SVGAGI, per germline. This CDR3 is built from 14 residues. In DNA, the CDR3 is TGTGCCAGCAGTTACTCGGGCGAAGCCTACGAGCAGTACTTC. It yields the protein CASSYSGEAYEQYF.

This clonotype was detected many times. CDR3 sequence: CASSLGVVGYETQYF. The CDR3 nucleotides are TGTGCCAGCAGCTTAGGTGTGGTTGGGTATGAGACCCAGTACTTC. The rearrangement links TRBV7-8 to TRBJ2-5; D not certain. Deletions cut 1 base from V and 5 bases from J, with 14 bases between. Per the germline V gene, CDR1 is SGHVS and CDR2 is FQNEAQ. This CDR3 region has 15 residues.

Worth noting for this clonotype: An end of the junction differs from the germline gene, which may be a read error. The V gene is TRBV12-3 or TRBV12-4, the J gene TRBJ2-7; 7 positions agree with TRBD1. The CDR3 has 15 residues. CDR3 coding DNA: TGTGCCAGCAGTTTAGGAGACAGGGTGGGCTACGACCAGTACTTC. Amino acids: CASSLGDRVGYDQYF.

This clonotype was seen repeatedly, ten times or more. This chain connects TRBV7-2 to TRBJ2-5; TRBD2 is a possible D gene (6 bases). The CDR3 contains 15 residues. Trimming pared 5 bases from V and 4 bases from J, leaving 17 bases between. Germline V gives CDR1 SGHTA, CDR2 FQGNSA. The CDR3 region has the DNA TGTGCCAGCAGCCTCGGGACTTCGAAGAGAGAGACCCAGTACTTC. It encodes CASSLGTSKRETQYF.

The table lists this clonotype with a count of one. The chain carries TRBV10-3 and TRBJ2-7, with D perhaps TRBD1 (5 bases). Per germline, CDR1 ENHRY and CDR2 SYGVKD. With 0 bases removed from V and 5 bases from J, the gap between germline ends came to 17 bases. The CDR3 is 16 amino acids. The CDR3 DNA reads as TGTGCCATCAGTGAGTCGAATCCAGGGTTCTTTGACGAGCAGTACTTC. Its translation is CAISESNPGFFDEQYF.

This clonotype was seen at least ten times. CDR3 residues: CARTTVKGGEPEAFF. CDR3 coding DNA: TGTGCCAGGACGACAGTGAAAGGTGGAGAACCTGAAGCTTTCTTT. This chain joins TRBV2 and TRBJ1-1; D is perhaps TRBD1 (5 bases). Germline V gene data show CDR1 as SNHLY and CDR2 as FYNNEI. The CDR3 has 15 residues. V lost 9 bases to trimming and J lost 6 bases, with 23 bases between them.

This clonotype was recorded many times. The CDR3 DNA follows: TGTGCCAGCCATACAAATCGACAGGGTATAGGTTCACCCCTCCACTTT. Amino acids: CASHTNRQGIGSPLHF. The genes are TRBV6-5 and TRBJ1-6, with TRBD1 matching 7 bases. The junction had 16 bases not matched to a gene; V was cut back by 8 bases and J by 9 bases. Germline V gives CDR1 MNHEY, CDR2 SVGAGI. The CDR3 loop spans 16 amino acids.

As concerns this clonotype: It may be a read error: a sequence one base away is much more abundant. V is TRBV10-3 and J is TRBJ1-2; D gene uncertain. V lost 2 bases to trimming and J lost 3 bases, with 10 bases between them. The CDR3 covers 14 residues. In germline, CDR1 is ENHRY, CDR2 SYGVKD. CDR3 coding DNA: TGTGCCATCAGTGAGGGACGGCAGTACTATGGCTACACCTTC. As protein: CAISEGRQYYGYTF.

This clonotype showed up many times. The CDR3 region has the DNA TGCAGCGCAGTCGGTGGTAGCGGGATACGCGAGCAGTACTTC. Amino acids: CSAVGGSGIREQYF. The genes are TRBV29-1 and TRBJ2-7; 8 bases are shared with TRBD2. The V gene end was trimmed by 7 bases and the J gene end by 6 bases; junction bases not matched to a gene: 14. Per germline, CDR1 SQVTM and CDR2 ANQGSEA. This CDR3 contains 14 residues.

Comment on this clonotype: A much larger clone differs by one base, so this may be a read error. The chain recombines TRBV7-9 with TRBJ2-7, with D hard to call. The V and J ends lost 1 base and 7 bases respectively, with 8 bases between them. CDR3 length equals 12 residues. CDR1 is SEHNR, CDR2 FQNEAQ, per germline (reference sequence). The CDR3 is CASSLVQAEQYF. CDR3 sequence (DNA): TGTGCCAGCAGCTTAGTGCAGGCTGAGCAGTACTTC.

V and J are TRBV19 and TRBJ1-2; 10 bases align to TRBD1. Germline V lookup: CDR1 LNHDA, CDR2 SQIVND (reference sequence). CDR3 length: 15 amino acids. Germline trimming cut 6 bases from V and 3 bases from J; bases unmatched to any gene: 7. CDR3 DNA: TGTGCCAGTAGAACTCCGGGACAGGGGCACTATGGCTACACCTTC. It translates to CASRTPGQGHYGYTF.